This TCR beta chain was sequenced during a study of memory B cells and T cells in multiple sclerosis. Findings of the study overall: Compartments had unequal clone-set sizes, affecting shared clonotype counts.

Sequenced by immunoSEQ multiplex PCR; TCRdb stores in-frame clones only, minus some. The repertoire holds 46,000 or so clones, with 82% as singletons. CFSE-dim autoproliferating and CFSE-high non-proliferating T cells from unstimulated culture were sequenced separately. Cultures began with about 4.6x10^7 CFSE-labeled PBMCs, unstimulated for 7 to 8 days, with replicate wells pooled. The PBMCs received 0.5 uM CFSE and serum-free culture with no added stimuli. As regards this clone: The antigen is not known.

Sequencing was performed on PBMCs from blood kept in culture. The TCR sequence derives from a human donor with multiple sclerosis.

The CDR3 nucleotides are TGCGCCAGCAGCTTGGCAGGCAGGGGAACTGAAGCTTTCTTT. This gives the protein CASSLAGRGTEAFF. J is TRBJ1-1 and V is TRBV5-1, with a tentative D call TRBD1 (6 bases). The length of the CDR3 is 14 residues. Germline-derived CDR1 and CDR2 are SGHRS and YFSETQ. The V end lost 0 bases, the J end lost 5 bases, and 11 bases lay between the germline ends.